Following are 23 T cell receptor beta chains from one sample sequenced in a study of spatial heterogeneity in lung cancer. Points from the study as a whole: Counts that tracked tumor mutation counts were those of expanded intratumoral alpha and beta TCRs.

Sample time point: sample taken at primary tumor resection. TCRdb itself ran the 5' RACE reads through MiXCR, one entry per CDR3 protein. The data contain 15,000 or so distinct CDR3 sequences, about 7% of them singletons. The antigens these receptors bind are not known. Sequences were derived from lung tumor tissue, sampled at surgery. The source is a male donor with early-stage non-small cell lung cancer.

V gene TRBV7-2 combines with J gene TRBJ2-5; D is perhaps TRBD1 or TRBD2 (5 bases each). CDR3 length: 14 residues. Trimming left V 5 bases short and J 7 bases short, with 17 bases between. The germline V gene encodes CDR1 SGHTA and CDR2 FQGNSA. This chain's CDR3 is CASSVGTAFGTQYF. The CDR3 coding sequence is TGTGCCAGCAGCGTTGGGACGGCCTTCGGGACCCAGTACTTC.

This clonotype was seen only a few times. The CDR3 is CASSPMGRSGANVLTF. The CDR3, as DNA: TGTGCCAGCTCACCGATGGGGCGGAGTGGGGCCAACGTCCTGACTTTC. The V and J genes are TRBV18 and TRBJ2-6, with D possibly matching TRBD1 (5 bases). Trimming stripped 3 bases from V and 3 bases from J, with 12 bases between. The length of the CDR3 is 16 residues. Looked up from germline, CDR1 is KGHSH and CDR2 is LQKENI.

This clonotype was picked up many times. The chain uses TRBV5-1 and TRBJ2-1; 9 bases align to TRBD2. Germline V gene lookup returns CDR1 SGHRS and CDR2 YFSETQ. This CDR3 comprises 15 residues. The V and J ends lost 0 bases and 3 bases, in that order; junction bases with no gene match: 1. The CDR3 reads CASSLDSGGYNEQFF. CDR3 in DNA: TGCGCCAGCAGCTTGGATAGCGGGGGCTACAATGAGCAGTTCTTC.

The chain uses TRBV20-1 and TRBJ2-2; D unclear. The CDR3 totals 14 residues. Looked up from germline, CDR1 is DFQATT and CDR2 is SNEGSKA (reference sequence). V was pared by 4 bases and J by 1 base, with 10 bases between. The chain's CDR3 is CSAISSGNTGELFF. CDR3 sequence (DNA): TGCAGTGCTATATCGTCAGGGAACACCGGGGAGCTGTTTTTT.

The table lists this clonotype with a few counts. The CDR3 DNA follows: TGTGCCAGCAGCTTATTACCGAACCAAGAGACCCAGTACTTC. Translated, it gives CASSLLPNQETQYF. The rearrangement links TRBV7-6 to TRBJ2-5; no definite D call. Per germline, CDR1 SGHVS and CDR2 FNYEAQ. The ends were cut back, 2 bases at V and 0 bases at J, with 7 bases in the middle. The CDR3 extends over 14 amino acids.

In this sample, this clonotype turned up many times. The V gene is TRBV5-1, the J gene TRBJ2-1; 8 positions match TRBD2. Losses at the gene ends were 3 bases for V and 5 bases for J; bases not matched to a gene: 7. Germline values: CDR1 SGHRS, CDR2 YFSETQ. This CDR3 is built from 15 residues. Written as DNA, the CDR3 is TGCGCCAGCAGCTCCCGTCGGGGGGGGGACAATGAGCAGTTCTTC. Protein sequence: CASSSRRGGDNEQFF.

Concerning this clonotype itself: At one boundary the junction diverges from the germline segment, which might be a read error. The CDR3 region is CVSSSRPATNEKLFF. In nucleotides, the CDR3 is TGTGTCAGCAGCTCGCGGCCCGCAACTAATGAAAAACTGTTTTTT. The chain couples TRBV7-9 to TRBJ1-4; D unresolved. CDR1 is SEHNR and CDR2 is FQNEAQ in the germline V gene (reference sequence). The CDR3 extends over 15 amino acids. Supplemented by reference TRBV7-9 and TRBJ1-4, the full variable domain reads DTGVSQNPRHKITKRGQNVTFRCDPISEHNRLYWYRQTLGQGPEFLTYFQNEAQLEKSRLLSDRFSAERPKGSFSTLEIQRTEQGDSAMYLCVSSSRPATNEKLFFGSGTQLSVL.

By share of the sample, this clonotype is medium-sized (0.01 to 0.1%). The chain is built from TRBV2 and TRBJ2-6, with TRBD1 matching over 8 bases. CDR1 is SNHLY, CDR2 FYNNEI, per germline. The CDR3 length is 17 residues. Trimming cost V 5 bases and J 0 bases; bases outside gene matches: 6. CDR3 loop: CASSYTGGSSGANVLTF. The CDR3 coding sequence is TGTGCCAGCAGTTACACAGGGGGAAGCTCTGGGGCCAACGTCCTGACTTTC.

This clonotype occurred many times. J is TRBJ2-3 and V is TRBV7-2; 10 nucleotides match TRBD2. The CDR3 has 15 amino acids. Unmatched junction bases numbered 14, after V lost 5 bases and J lost 12 bases. Germline V gene data show CDR1 as SGHTA and CDR2 as FQGNSA. The CDR3 here is CASSPGGTSVKGQYF. In DNA form, the CDR3 reads TGTGCCAGCAGCCCAGGCGGGACTAGCGTAAAGGGTCAGTATTTT. Combining the CDR3 with reference TRBV7-2 and TRBJ2-3 gives the whole variable domain GAGVSQSPSNKVTEKGKDVELRCDPISGHTALYWYRQSLGQGLEFLIYFQGNSAPDKSGLPSDRFSAERTGGSVSTLTIQRTQQEDSAVYLCASSPGGTSVKGQYFGPGTRLTVL.

In its sample, this clonotype was seen many times. The CDR3 DNA reads as TGCGCCAGCAGCGCCACAGGGGACCCCAATCAGCCCCAGCATTTT. As protein: CASSATGDPNQPQHF. The V and J genes are TRBV4-1 and TRBJ1-5, with 7 bases lining up with TRBD1. The CDR3 spans 15 residues. J lost 3 bases, V lost 5 bases, and 7 bases had no gene match. CDR1 is MGHRA, CDR2 YSYEKL, per germline.

The chain's CDR3 is CASSPRQEETQYF. The CDR3 nucleotides read TGTGCCAGCAGCCCCCGCCAAGAAGAGACCCAGTACTTC. The J gene is TRBJ2-5, the V gene TRBV7-6, with unresolved D. CDR1 is SGHVS and CDR2 is FNYEAQ in the germline V gene. Trimming removed 5 bases from V and 3 bases from J, with 10 bases in between. CDR3 length equals 13 residues.

The chain carries TRBV20-1 and TRBJ2-3; 8 bases agree with TRBD1. The V segment lost 3 bases and the J segment 3 bases; nucleotides outside the gene matches: 11. Germline V gene sequence: CDR1 DFQATT, CDR2 SNEGSKA (reference sequence). CDR3 length: 16 amino acids. The CDR3 DNA is TGCAGTGCTAGGAAGGCAGGGGGCCCTGTTACAGATACGCAGTATTTT. It encodes CSARKAGGPVTDTQYF.

By share, this clonotype ranks as medium-sized. The chain carries TRBV20-1 and TRBJ2-2; D is uncertain. From germline, CDR1 is DFQATT and CDR2 SNEGSKA (reference sequence). The CDR3 length is 14 residues. Trimming stripped 0 bases from V and 1 base from J, with 6 bases between. CDR3 residues: CSARDQRNTGELFF. The CDR3 nucleotides read TGCAGTGCTAGAGATCAAAGGAACACCGGGGAGCTGTTTTTT.

This clonotype was found many times. The rearrangement joins TRBV27 to TRBJ2-1; 7 bases line up with TRBD2. Germline CDR1 reads MNHEY; CDR2 reads SMNVEV (reference sequence). The CDR3 extends over 14 amino acids. V lost 2 bases to trimming and J lost 10 bases; unmatched junction nucleotides: 8. CDR3 nucleotide sequence: TGTGCCAGCAGTTTACTCGCGGGAGCGGGCGAGCAGTTCTTC. It yields the protein CASSLLAGAGEQFF.

This clonotype was detected a few times. This sequence joins TRBV4-1 and TRBJ2-1; D is undetermined. The V end was cut by 4 bases, the J end by 7 bases, with 17 bases between. This CDR3 spans 15 amino acids. Germline V gene sequence: CDR1 MGHRA, CDR2 YSYEKL. The CDR3 coding sequence is TGCGCCAGCAGCCGCGGACGGAGCGCTGGGAATGAGCAGTTCTTC. It encodes CASSRGRSAGNEQFF.

This clonotype was seen repeatedly, ten times or more. The chain links TRBV10-3 to TRBJ1-5; D is ambiguous. V was clipped by 5 bases and J by 4 bases, with 9 bases between them. CDR1 ENHRY and CDR2 SYGVKD come from the germline V gene. This CDR3 contains 13 residues. The CDR3 loop is CAISFDPNQPQHF. The CDR3 DNA reads TGTGCCATCAGTTTCGACCCAAATCAGCCCCAGCATTTT.

This clonotype was picked up a small number of times. This chain uses TRBV12-3 or TRBV12-4 with TRBJ2-5; 7 nucleotides align to TRBD1. With V trimmed by 6 bases and J by 4 bases, 11 bases remained unmatched. This CDR3 spans 15 amino acids. In DNA, the CDR3 is TGTGCCAGCAGCAAACGACAGGGAAAGAGAGAGACCCAGTACTTC. Encoded protein: CASSKRQGKRETQYF.

In its sample, this clonotype was seen many times. The CDR3 nucleotides are TGTGCCACCAAAGGAGGGGAGCCCCAGCATTTT. Translation: CATKGGEPQHF. This chain uses TRBV6-1 with TRBJ1-5, with a tentative D call TRBD1 (5 bases). Germline V gene data show CDR1 as MNHNS and CDR2 as SASEGT. V lost 10 bases to trimming and J lost 8 bases, with 12 bases between them. CDR3 length equals 11 residues.

This clonotype was detected a few times. V usage is TRBV19 and J usage is TRBJ2-7; 8 bases fit TRBD2. Germline-derived CDR1 and CDR2 are LNHDA and SQIVND (reference sequence). There are 13 residues in the CDR3. V gave up 5 bases and J gave up 4 bases; unmatched junction bases: 4. The CDR3 here is CASSPGTRYEQYF. The CDR3 DNA sequence: TGTGCCAGTAGTCCCGGGACTAGGTACGAGCAGTACTTC.

This clonotype occurred many times. The rearrangement uses TRBV7-2 and TRBJ2-5; possible D gene TRBD2, 5 bases. Per the germline V gene, CDR1 is SGHTA and CDR2 is FQGNSA. V was trimmed by 1 base and J by 3 bases, leaving 9 bases between them. CDR3 length: 14 amino acids. As DNA, the CDR3 is TGTGCCAGCAGCTTAGGGCGGGCCGAAGAGACCCAGTACTTC. It translates to CASSLGRAEETQYF. The full variable domain, completed using reference TRBV7-2 and TRBJ2-5, is GAGVSQSPSNKVTEKGKDVELRCDPISGHTALYWYRQSLGQGLEFLIYFQGNSAPDKSGLPSDRFSAERTGGSVSTLTIQRTQQEDSAVYLCASSLGRAEETQYFGPGTRLLVL.

This chain connects TRBV5-4 to TRBJ1-2, with D tentatively TRBD1 (6 bases). Germline CDR1 reads SGHNT; CDR2 reads YYREEE (reference sequence). V shed 3 bases and J shed 7 bases, with 10 bases lying between them. CDR3 size: 12 residues. The CDR3 spells CASSSGQRGYTF. CDR3 in DNA: TGTGCCAGCAGCTCCGGACAGCGTGGCTACACCTTC.

V is TRBV6-1 and J is TRBJ1-2, with 8 nucleotides matching TRBD1. From germline, CDR1 is MNHNS and CDR2 SASEGT. The CDR3 runs 13 residues. J lost 2 bases, V lost 7 bases, and 3 bases had no gene match. CDR3 amino acids: CASTNRGNYGYTF. CDR3 nucleotides: TGTGCCAGCACCAACAGGGGGAACTATGGCTACACCTTC.

This clonotype was observed many times. The chain joins TRBV12-3 or TRBV12-4 to TRBJ2-5, with D maybe TRBD1 (7 bases). The ends were cut back, 5 bases at V and 6 bases at J, with 16 bases in the middle. CDR3 length: 14 residues. The CDR3 nucleotides are TGTGCCAGCAGTGGAGGGGGACAGCGAAAGACCCAGTACTTC. Its protein product is CASSGGGQRKTQYF.